Listed below are T cell receptor beta chains from one sample, sequenced in a study of T cell changes during pregnancy in multiple sclerosis. The table came from immunoSEQ multiplex PCR; TCRdb's copy has only in-frame clones and leaves some out. The data show 90,000 to 100,000 clones, 94% seen once. Sequencing was performed on peripheral blood, taken in the third trimester of pregnancy. These receptors were obtained from a female donor with multiple sclerosis, enrolled in a pregnancy study. Each CDR3 is given with its conserved first and last residue. Each record gives: D gene, clone size, V gene, J gene, CDR3 protein, CDR3 DNA. The D gene is left open where the match is weak. The listing skips clone size in some rows; elsewhere it reads once, few, many or a size class.

>TRBD1|-|TRBV28|TRBJ1-1
CASSTGTTEAFF
TGTGCCAGCTCGACAGGGACCACTGAAGCTTTCTTT
>-|-|TRBV6-5|TRBJ1-5
CASSTARDNQPQHF
TGTGCCAGCAGTACGGCCCGGGACAATCAGCCCCAGCATTTT
>-|-|TRBV9|TRBJ2-7
CASSDHWRGYEQYF
TGTGCCAGCAGCGACCATTGGAGGGGATACGAGCAGTACTTC
>TRBD2|-|TRBV4-2|TRBJ2-5
CASSPEAVRGAQYF
TGTGCCAGCAGCCCGGAGGCAGTCCGGGGGGCCCAGTACTTC
>TRBD1|-|TRBV29-1|TRBJ2-7
CSVEGRDRPYEQYF
TGCAGCGTTGAAGGTCGGGACAGGCCCTACGAGCAGTACTTC
>-|-|TRBV30|TRBJ1-4
CARNGGENEKLFF
TGTGCCAGAAACGGGGGAGAAAATGAAAAACTGTTTTTT
>-|-|TRBV9|TRBJ1-4
CASSVVPGGANEKLFF
TGTGCCAGCAGCGTAGTTCCGGGAGGTGCTAATGAAAAACTGTTTTTT
>TRBD1|few|TRBV15|TRBJ2-7
CATSIYRGTAEQYF
TGTGCCACCAGCATCTACAGGGGTACCGCCGAGCAGTACTTC
>-|-|TRBV25-1|TRBJ2-7
CASSSAGPGEQYF
TGTGCCAGCAGTTCGGCAGGGCCAGGCGAGCAGTACTTC
>-|few|TRBV29-1|TRBJ1-1
CSTHGGTEAFF
TGCAGCACTCACGGGGGCACTGAAGCTTTCTTT
>TRBD2|-|TRBV18|TRBJ2-1
CASSPLVTSGPFEQFF
TGTGCCAGCTCACCCCTGGTGACTAGCGGGCCTTTTGAGCAGTTCTTC
>TRBD2|-|TRBV7-2|TRBJ2-7
CASSSRSTSGRKLGEQYF
TGTGCCAGCAGCTCCCGCTCGACTAGCGGGAGGAAACTTGGCGAGCAGTACTTC
>TRBD2|-|TRBV6-1|TRBJ2-7
CASRRGAGGRYEQYF
TGTGCCAGCAGGCGGGGGGCGGGGGGCCGATACGAGCAGTACTTC
>-|-|TRBV10-3|TRBJ1-2
CAISEGTGYGYTF
TGTGCCATCAGTGAGGGGACTGGCTATGGCTACACCTTC
>-|-|TRBV11-3|TRBJ2-2
CASSLGFSGTGELFF
TGTGCCAGCAGCTTAGGTTTTAGCGGCACCGGGGAGCTGTTTTTT
>TRBD1|-|TRBV5-6|TRBJ1-6
CASSFGTDNSPLHF
TGTGCCAGCAGCTTCGGGACAGATAATTCACCCCTCCACTTT
>-|-|TRBV2|TRBJ2-5
CASSDGRGETQYF
TGTGCCAGCAGTGATGGCAGGGGAGAGACCCAGTACTTC
>-|-|TRBV29-1|TRBJ1-4
CSVEEAEKLFF
TGCAGCGTTGAAGAAGCTGAAAAACTGTTTTTT
>-|-|TRBV6-4|TRBJ2-2
CASSDSAGYTGELFF
TGTGCCAGCAGTGACTCAGCAGGGTACACCGGGGAGCTGTTTTTT
>-|-|TRBV7-8|TRBJ2-7
CASSSQLGQSSYEQYF
TGTGCCAGCAGCTCCCAACTCGGACAGTCCTCCTACGAGCAGTACTTC
>TRBD1|-|TRBV5-8|TRBJ2-2
CASSLGETGARTGELFF
TGTGCCAGCAGCTTGGGGGAGACAGGGGCAAGAACCGGGGAGCTGTTTTTT
>-|-|TRBV28|TRBJ1-3
CASSLLVRAGNTIYF
TGTGCCAGCAGTTTATTAGTCCGGGCTGGAAACACCATATATTTT